This TCR beta chain comes out of a study of response to subunit inactivated influenza vaccine. TCRdb re-called the RT-PCR reads with MiXCR, one entry per CDR3 protein. The table includes some 480,000 distinct CDR3 sequences, approximately 11% detected once. CDR3 size: 17 residues. The germline CDR1 and CDR2 sequences are LGHNA and YSLEER. J lost 6 bases, V lost 7 bases, and 15 bases had no gene match. Overall study results and limits: Researchers suggested that each seasonal influenza vaccination recruits few new T cells.

A word on this clonotype: As yet, its antigen is unknown.

The V call is TRBV4-3, the J call TRBJ2-2; 9 bases align to TRBD1. Source: PBMCs from blood, taken roughly 47 days after vaccination. The clonotype comes from a man aged 45-60 years who received an inactivated influenza vaccine. The CDR3 DNA is TGCGCCAGCACCCTATTCACAGGGGGCGCTGGGTCCGGGGAGCTGTTTTTT. Residues: CASTLFTGGAGSGELFF.